The 29 T cell receptor beta chains listed next were all sequenced from one sample in a study of PD-1 blockade in classical Hodgkin lymphoma. The table came from immunoSEQ multiplex PCR; TCRdb's copy has only in-frame clones and leaves some out. Here the sample spans 55,000 to 75,000 clones, about 70% being singletons. Every one of the patients relapsed after autologous stem cell transplantation (brentuximab vedotin exposure was variable). The sample was peripheral blood mononuclear cells (PBMCs), taken before the second cycle of nivolumab. The receptors here all came from a human donor with classical Hodgkin lymphoma.

This clone was seen more than once but under ten times. The chain uses TRBV4-1 and TRBJ2-5; 7 bases line up with TRBD2. CDR1 is MGHRA, CDR2 YSYEKL, per germline. The V and J ends lost 2 bases and 1 base, in that order; junction bases with no gene match: 4. There are 15 residues in the CDR3. The CDR3 loop is CASSQLLAVQETQYF. As DNA, the CDR3 is TGCGCCAGCAGCCAATTGCTAGCGGTCCAAGAGACCCAGTACTTC.

V usage is TRBV6-1 and J usage is TRBJ1-4; no firm D call. With 7 bases removed from V and 8 bases from J, the gap between germline ends came to 20 bases. Germline V gene lookup returns CDR1 MNHNS and CDR2 SASEGT. CDR3 size: 15 residues. The CDR3 region is CASTDIVGVREKLFF. CDR3 in DNA: TGTGCCAGCACCGACATTGTAGGTGTAAGAGAAAAACTGTTTTTT.

The CDR3 DNA reads TGCGCCAGCAGCTTGGGACTAGCGGGGGCAGATACGCAGTATTTT. This encodes CASSLGLAGADTQYF. The chain links TRBV5-1 to TRBJ2-3, with 12 positions matching TRBD2. Per germline, CDR1 SGHRS and CDR2 YFSETQ. This CDR3 spans 15 amino acids. V dropped 0 bases and J dropped 4; count of bases not matched to a gene: 0.

This clone has ten or more counts. V gene TRBV6-5 combines with J gene TRBJ1-2, with D maybe TRBD1 (5 bases). V was trimmed by 0 bases and J by 0 bases, leaving 8 bases between them. Germline V CDR1 and CDR2: MNHEY, SVGAGI. This CDR3 region has 15 residues. In nucleotides, the CDR3 is TGTGCCAGCAGTTACTCCGCGACAGCTAACTATGGCTACACCTTC. It translates to CASSYSATANYGYTF.

The chain recombines TRBV5-1 with TRBJ2-2; no clear D gene. V lost 5 bases and J lost 2, with 13 bases in between. In germline, CDR1 is SGHRS, CDR2 YFSETQ. This CDR3 is 15 amino acids long. The CDR3 sequence: CASRILPLNTGELFF. The CDR3 DNA reads as TGCGCCAGCAGAATTCTCCCACTAAACACCGGGGAGCTGTTTTTT.

This clone was observed a handful of times. The chain links TRBV7-2 to TRBJ1-2, with unresolved D. In germline, CDR1 is SGHTA, CDR2 FQGNSA. V dropped 0 bases and J dropped 6 bases, with 8 bases sitting between them. The CDR3 is 13 residues long. This CDR3 is CASSLARMDGYTF. DNA of the CDR3: TGTGCCAGCAGCTTAGCGCGTATGGATGGCTACACCTTC. Full variable domain (missing parts from reference TRBV7-2 and TRBJ1-2): GAGVSQSPSNKVTEKGKDVELRCDPISGHTALYWYRQSLGQGLEFLIYFQGNSAPDKSGLPSDRFSAERTGGSVSTLTIQRTQQEDSAVYLCASSLARMDGYTFGSGTRLTVV.

The CDR3 region is CASSLTVSEQYF. For the CDR3, the DNA is TGTGCCAGCAGCTTAACTGTGTCCGAGCAGTACTTC. The chain employs TRBV4-2 and TRBJ2-7, with unresolved D. Between the trimmed V and J ends, which lost 5 bases and 6 bases, there was a span of 11 bases. The CDR3 has 12 residues. In germline, CDR1 is LGHNA, CDR2 YNFKEQ.

CDR3 DNA sequence: TGTGCCAGCAGCTTAGAATTCAGCACCGGGGAGCTGTTTTTT. It yields the protein CASSLEFSTGELFF. The chain combines TRBV11-2 with TRBJ2-2, with D hard to call. The V gene's germline CDR1 is SGHAT and CDR2 FQNNGV. V was pared by 0 bases and J by 4 bases, with 6 bases between. This CDR3 spans 14 amino acids. Combining the CDR3 with reference TRBV11-2 and TRBJ2-2 gives the whole variable domain EAGVAQSPRYKIIEKRQSVAFWCNPISGHATLYWYQQILGQGPKLLIQFQNNGVVDDSQLPKDRFSAERLKGVDSTLKIQPAKLEDSAVYLCASSLEFSTGELFFGEGSRLTVL.

This clone was seen a few times. The V call is TRBV11-2, the J call TRBJ2-7; the D is unclear. From germline, CDR1 is SGHAT and CDR2 FQNNGV. This CDR3 comprises 12 residues. V was cut by 0 bases and J by 6 bases, with 6 bases left in between. CDR3 residues: CASSLEGLEQYF. The CDR3 DNA sequence: TGTGCCAGCAGCTTAGAGGGTCTCGAGCAGTACTTC.

This clone was observed once. The chain recombines TRBV5-6 with TRBJ2-3; D not certain. Germline loops: CDR1 SGHDT, CDR2 YYEEEE. CDR3 size: 14 residues. V lost 0 bases and J 2 bases, leaving 7 bases between the germline ends. Written as DNA, the CDR3 is TGTGCCAGCAGCTTGGCCATAACCACAGATACGCAGTATTTT. This gives the protein CASSLAITTDTQYF.

This clone was detected many times. This sequence joins TRBV28 and TRBJ2-1; D might be TRBD2 (7 bases). Germline values: CDR1 MDHEN, CDR2 SYDVKM. This CDR3 spans 15 amino acids. The V and J ends lost 6 bases and 8 bases respectively, with 20 bases between them. This CDR3 reads CASSLEGGLMDEQFF. The CDR3 nucleotides are TGTGCCAGCAGCTTAGAGGGGGGGCTTATGGATGAGCAGTTCTTC.

This clone was seen a few times. The chain carries TRBV5-1 and TRBJ2-3; D remains ambiguous. Trimming stripped 4 bases from V and 2 bases from J, with 5 bases between. Germline loops: CDR1 SGHRS, CDR2 YFSETQ. The CDR3 covers 12 residues. The DNA for the CDR3 is TGCGCCAGCAGCCAACCCACAGATACGCAGTATTTT. The encoded protein is CASSQPTDTQYF. The entire variable domain, with the rest obtained from reference TRBV5-1 and TRBJ2-3, is as follows: KAGVTQTPRYLIKTRGQQVTLSCSPISGHRSVSWYQQTPGQGLQFLFEYFSETQRNKGNFPGRFSGRQFSNSRSEMNVSTLELGDSALYLCASSQPTDTQYFGPGTRLTVL.

The V and J genes are TRBV9 and TRBJ1-1, with a tentative D call TRBD1 (5 bases). V was pared by 4 bases and J by 1 base, with 8 bases between. The length of the CDR3 is 13 residues. Per the germline V gene, CDR1 is SGDLS and CDR2 is YYNGEE. This CDR3 reads CASSLGQNTEAFF. For the CDR3, the DNA is TGTGCCAGCAGCCTCGGACAGAACACTGAAGCTTTCTTT.

This chain joins TRBV7-3 and TRBJ2-7, with 7 nucleotides matching TRBD2. The germline V gene has CDR1 SGHTA and CDR2 FQGTGA. V lost 4 bases and J lost 7; bases outside the gene matches: 10. The CDR3 has 14 residues. The CDR3 region has the DNA TGTGCCAGCAGCTCCGAGGGGAGGGGCGGTGAGCAGTACTTC. This translates into CASSSEGRGGEQYF.

Remarks on this clone: The same CDR3 is also encoded by other DNA sequences in this sample. The V and J genes are TRBV19 and TRBJ1-1; no clear D gene. Germline V gene sequence: CDR1 LNHDA, CDR2 SQIVND (reference sequence). This CDR3 has 13 amino acids. V was pared by 1 base and J by 0 bases, with 3 bases between. The CDR3 is CASSIGVNTEAFF. Here the CDR3 DNA reads TGTGCCAGTAGTATAGGGGTGAACACTGAAGCTTTCTTT.

This chain connects TRBV4-1 to TRBJ2-5; D uncertain. Germline CDR1 and CDR2: MGHRA and YSYEKL. The ends were cut back, 0 bases at V and 1 base at J, with 6 bases in the middle. The CDR3 length is 14 residues. The CDR3 sequence is CASSQEGTQETQYF. The DNA for the CDR3 is TGCGCCAGCAGCCAAGAAGGTACCCAAGAGACCCAGTACTTC.

The gene calls are TRBV12-5 and TRBJ1-5; weak D call: TRBD1 (5 bases). The CDR3 is 17 residues long. Germline CDR1 is LGHNT and CDR2 is FRNRAP. V dropped 0 bases and J dropped 0 bases, with 12 bases sitting between them. The CDR3 nucleotides are TGTGCTAGTGGTTTGGTACAAGTAGGGGATAGCAATCAGCCCCAGCATTTT. Amino acid sequence: CASGLVQVGDSNQPQHF.

CDR3 DNA: TGTGCCAGCAGCGTAGTTCCCGAGGGGGGCTACACCTTC. As protein: CASSVVPEGGYTF. V gene TRBV9 combines with J gene TRBJ1-2, with a tentative D call TRBD1 (5 bases). There are 13 residues in the CDR3. The V end was cut by 0 bases, the J end by 8 bases, with 11 bases between. Germline values: CDR1 SGDLS, CDR2 YYNGEE. The whole variable domain, filled in from reference TRBV9 and TRBJ1-2, reads DSGVTQTPKHLITATGQRVTLRCSPRSGDLSVYWYQQSLDQGLQFLIQYYNGEERAKGNILERFSAQQFPDLHSELNLSSLELGDSALYFCASSVVPEGGYTFGSGTRLTVV.

This chain links TRBV6-5 with TRBJ1-1; D is possibly TRBD1 (5 bases). The CDR3 is 14 amino acids. The germline V gene encodes CDR1 MNHEY and CDR2 SVGAGI. V was pared by 5 bases and J by 6 bases, with 16 bases between. This CDR3 reads CASSRTGPRAEAFF. For the CDR3, the DNA is TGTGCCAGCAGTCGTACAGGCCCGAGGGCTGAAGCTTTCTTT.

The genes are TRBV7-9 and TRBJ2-2, with a tentative D call TRBD1 (6 bases). V dropped 6 bases and J dropped 0 bases, with 11 bases sitting between them. The germline V gene has CDR1 SEHNR and CDR2 FQNEAQ (reference sequence). CDR3 size: 15 residues. CDR3: CASSFGQSNTGELFF. CDR3 nucleotides: TGTGCCAGCAGTTTCGGACAGTCGAACACCGGGGAGCTGTTTTTT.

This clone was seen only once. V is TRBV11-1 and J is TRBJ2-1, with D possibly matching TRBD1 (6 bases). Germline assignment: CDR1 SGHAT and CDR2 FQDESV (reference sequence). V lost 0 bases, J lost 7 bases, and 10 bases lay in between. The CDR3 has 14 amino acids. The CDR3, as DNA: TGTGCCAGCAGCTTAGCAGGGGGATTGAATGAGCAGTTCTTC. This sequence encodes CASSLAGGLNEQFF.

The chain uses TRBV6-6 and TRBJ1-1; the match to TRBD1 covers 8 bases. V gave up 6 bases and J gave up 6 bases; unmatched junction bases: 9. This CDR3 has 14 amino acids. Germline-derived CDR1 and CDR2 are MNHNY and SVGAGI (reference sequence). The CDR3 loop reads CASRATGARAEAFF. The CDR3 DNA follows: TGTGCCAGCAGGGCGACAGGGGCCCGAGCTGAAGCTTTCTTT.

J is TRBJ2-7 and V is TRBV19; TRBD2 might be the D (5 bases). The germline gives CDR1 LNHDA, CDR2 SQIVND (reference sequence). Deletions cut 6 bases from V and 0 bases from J, with 15 bases between. There are 15 residues in the CDR3. The CDR3 is CASRDRDSGSYEQYF. DNA of the CDR3: TGTGCCAGTAGAGACCGGGATTCGGGCTCCTACGAGCAGTACTTC.

The rearrangement joins TRBV5-5 to TRBJ1-1; D is unclear. Germline V gene data show CDR1 as SGHKS and CDR2 as YYEKEE (reference sequence). CDR3 length: 13 amino acids. Trimming took off 0 bases at V and 1 base at J, with 4 bases between the two ends. The CDR3 loop reads CASSLEWNTEAFF. DNA of the CDR3: TGTGCCAGCAGCTTGGAATGGAACACTGAAGCTTTCTTT. The full variable domain, rest sourced from reference TRBV5-5 and TRBJ1-1, is DAGVTQSPTHLIKTRGQQVTLRCSPISGHKSVSWYQQVLGQGPQFIFQYYEKEERGRGNFPDRFSARQFPNYSSELNVNALLLGDSALYLCASSLEWNTEAFFGQGTRLTVV.

The chain links TRBV28 to TRBJ1-2; D is undetermined. V gave up 6 bases and J gave up 1 base, with 15 bases separating them. The germline CDR1 and CDR2 sequences are MDHEN and SYDVKM. This CDR3 has 15 amino acids. The CDR3: CASRSAPSHNYGYTF. In DNA form, the CDR3 reads TGTGCCAGCAGGTCGGCCCCAAGTCATAACTATGGCTACACCTTC.

The rearrangement links TRBV11-3 to TRBJ2-2; D remains ambiguous. Germline assignment: CDR1 SGHNT and CDR2 YENEEA. The CDR3 is 15 residues long. Trimming took off 2 bases at V and 4 bases at J, with 11 bases between the two ends. CDR3 in DNA: TGTGCCAGCAGCTTAACCAGATGGGGCACCGGGGAGCTGTTTTTT. It encodes CASSLTRWGTGELFF.

The chain carries TRBV7-9 and TRBJ1-4, with a tentative D call TRBD1 (5 bases). Germline assignment: CDR1 SEHNR and CDR2 FQNEAQ (reference sequence). The V end was cut by 5 bases, the J end by 5 bases, with 15 bases between. CDR3 length: 15 residues. The CDR3 DNA follows: TGTGCCAGCAGCGGGCAGGGACCGGAAAATGAAAAACTGTTTTTT. Amino acid sequence: CASSGQGPENEKLFF.

In its sample, this clone was seen a few times. CDR3 in DNA: TGTGCCAGCAGTGGACAGGGCGGTAATGAAAAACTGTTTTTT. Protein product: CASSGQGGNEKLFF. This chain connects TRBV25-1 to TRBJ1-4; 7 bases agree with TRBD1. Losses at the gene ends were 4 bases for V and 4 bases for J; bases not matched to a gene: 3. The CDR3 runs 14 residues. Looked up from germline, CDR1 is MGHDK and CDR2 is SYGVNS.

This sequence joins TRBV7-9 and TRBJ1-6; D gene uncertain. The CDR3 is 13 amino acids. Germline lookup yields CDR1 SEHNR and CDR2 FQNEAQ (reference sequence). V gave up 4 bases and J gave up 8 bases, with 9 bases separating them. CDR3 nucleotide sequence: TGTGCCAGCAGCTCTAATACTTATTCACCCCTCCACTTT. Translation: CASSSNTYSPLHF. Full variable domain (remainder filled in from reference TRBV7-9 and TRBJ1-6): DTGVSQNPRHKITKRGQNVTFRCDPISEHNRLYWYRQTLGQGPEFLTYFQNEAQLEKSRLLSDRFSAERPKGSFSTLEIQRTEQGDSAMYLCASSSNTYSPLHFGNGTRLTVT.